The subject of this entry is one TCR beta chain. Trimming took off 4 bases at V and 10 bases at J, with 13 bases between the two ends. CDR1 is SEHNR, CDR2 FQNEAQ, per germline (reference sequence). The CDR3 has 12 amino acids. This sample stems from a study of blood T cell repertoires in COVID-19. Study summary: T cells, B-cell-depleted T cells, or PBMCs provided the cDNA or gDNA that served as material.

Original handling: Estimated nucleated cell counts came from reference gene primer amplification. Measured with immunoSEQ multiplex PCR; TCRdb has only the in-frame clones, and not every one. Clone size and V and J calls were adopted from that table, with D and trimming inferred from the DNA. Of approximately 150,000 clones in the sample, more than 70% were seen once. The sequence derives from a woman aged 70-85 years who had recovered from COVID-19. Sequencing was carried out using peripheral blood. V and J are TRBV7-9 and TRBJ1-1; D ambiguous. The CDR3 loop is CASSSLSRGAFF. CDR3 bases: TGTGCCAGCAGCTCGCTATCCCGAGGAGCTTTCTTT.